A selection of T cell receptor beta chains follows, all from one sample in a study of shared clonotypes between healthy human individuals. Libraries were prepared by immunoSEQ multiplex PCR; TCRdb keeps only in-frame clonotypes and omits some of them. The repertoire holds 2 million to 2.5 million clones, 80% to 95% seen once, with roughly 0.36% in the top ten. The sequenced sample consisted of naive CD4+ T cells from PBMCs. These receptors originate from a man between 18 and 29 years old in good health. Some clones in this sample may be carry-over from other donors' samples. The CDR3 runs from the conserved cysteine through the conserved F or W. The D gene is left open where the match is weak. Some rows have no size entry. The others give once, few or many, or a class for an expanded clone.

clone_size d_call j_call v_call cdr3_nt cdr3_aa
NA NA TRBJ2-1 TRBV27 TGTGCCAGCAGTTTATCGCCCCCAGGGTACAATGAGCAGTTCTTC CASSLSPPGYNEQFF
NA TRBD2 TRBJ2-7 TRBV27 TGTGCCAGCAGTTCGGCGGGGCTAGCGGTTGAGCAGTACTTC CASSSAGLAVEQYF
NA TRBD1 TRBJ1-1 TRBV7-3 TGTGCCAGCAGCACAAGTACAGGGGGCGTTACTGAAGCTTTCTTT CASSTSTGGVTEAFF
once NA TRBJ1-4 TRBV29-1 TGCAGCGTTCGGGGTGGTAATGAAAAACTGTTTTTT CSVRGGNEKLFF
NA NA TRBJ2-3 TRBV7-2 TGTGCCAGCAGCTTACCGAGTCTAGCAGACACAGATACGCAGTATTTT CASSLPSLADTDTQYF
NA TRBD1 TRBJ2-7 TRBV11-2 TGTGCCAGCAGCGGGCGACAGGGCTTACGATACGAGCAGTACTTC CASSGRQGLRYEQYF
NA NA TRBJ2-7 TRBV5-1 TGCGCCAGCAGCTCCCAATTCAACGAGCAGTACTTC CASSSQFNEQYF
NA TRBD2 TRBJ2-3 TRBV7-8 TGTGCCAGCAGCCGTAGCGGGAGCTACACAGATACGCAGTATTTT CASSRSGSYTDTQYF
once NA TRBJ1-2 TRBV7-2 TGTGCCAGGAGCCAGGGGTCCGGCGGCTACACCTTC CARSQGSGGYTF
NA NA TRBJ1-1 TRBV6-5 TGTGCCAGCAGTTACTCTCGGTCCGTGGCTGAAGCTTTCTTT CASSYSRSVAEAFF
NA NA TRBJ1-3 TRBV5-8 TGTGCCAGCAGCTTCCAGACCTCTGGAAACACCATATATTTT CASSFQTSGNTIYF
NA TRBD1 TRBJ1-2 TRBV5-4 TGTGCCAGCAGCTTAGGACAGGGGGCGAAGGACTATGGCTACACCTTC CASSLGQGAKDYGYTF
NA NA TRBJ1-1 TRBV7-9 TGTGCCAGCAGCTCCCTGGGCAGGGTGAACACTGAAGCTTTCTTT CASSSLGRVNTEAFF
NA TRBD1 TRBJ1-1 TRBV11-3 TGTGCCAGCAGCCCCGGACAGGGCTCGGGGTTTGAAGCTTTCTTT CASSPGQGSGFEAFF
NA NA TRBJ2-2 TRBV6-6 TGTGCCAGCAGACTGAACACCGGGGAGCTGTTTTTT CASRLNTGELFF
NA TRBD2 TRBJ2-1 TRBV5-1 TGCGCCAGCAGCCAACTAGCGGAGACTAAAAAGCAGTTCTTC CASSQLAETKKQFF
NA TRBD1 TRBJ2-5 TRBV7-3 TGTGCCAGCAGCTTAACGTCGAGCAGGGGGCAAGAGACCCAGTACTTC CASSLTSSRGQETQYF
NA TRBD1 TRBJ1-5 TRBV28 TGTGCCAGTGACAGGGGGCTATTCAATCAGCCCCAGCATTTT CASDRGLFNQPQHF
NA NA TRBJ2-3 TRBV6-5 TGTGCCAGCGCCCAACGGCGACAGCTCACAGATACGCAGTATTTT CASAQRRQLTDTQYF
NA NA TRBJ2-7 TRBV5-6 TGTGCCAGCAGCCCGCTGGGTTCGGCAGGAAGAACCTACGAGCAGTACTTC CASSPLGSAGRTYEQYF
NA NA TRBJ1-1 TRBV28 TGTGCCAGCACACCCCGCCGCAGTCGGGCTTTCTTT CASTPRRSRAFF
NA TRBD2 TRBJ2-1 TRBV5-4 TGTGCCAGCAGCCTTAGCGGGATTGGCTACAATGAGCAGTTCTTC CASSLSGIGYNEQFF
NA NA TRBJ2-3 TRBV5-4 TGTGCCAGCAGCTTGGTTTTTACAGATACGCAGTATTTT CASSLVFTDTQYF
NA NA TRBJ2-1 TRBV27 TGTGCCAGCAGTTTATTTGGCGCTAGCTCAAGGAGCTCCTACAATGAGCAGTTCTTC CASSLFGASSRSSYNEQFF
NA TRBD1 TRBJ2-5 TRBV9 TGTGCCAGCAGCGCGTCAGGGGGTCGAGAGACCCAGTACTTC CASSASGGRETQYF
NA NA TRBJ1-2 TRBV5-1 TGCGCCAGCAGCCAAAACAGGGTAGAAAACTATGGCTACACCTTC CASSQNRVENYGYTF
NA TRBD1 TRBJ1-2 TRBV6-1 TGTGCCAGCAGTGAGTATTCGGGACAGAACTATGGCTACACCTTC CASSEYSGQNYGYTF
once NA TRBJ1-5 TRBV28 TGTGCCAGCAGCCAAGGACCCGAAGGTCAGCCCCAGCATTTT CASSQGPEGQPQHF
NA NA TRBJ1-5 TRBV4-1 TGCGCCAGCAGCCAAGATCCCGTTTATCAGCCCCAGCATTTT CASSQDPVYQPQHF
NA NA TRBJ1-4 TRBV7-9 TGTGCCAGCAGCTTAGAGGGTAGGGGTTGGAATGAAAAACTGTTTTTT CASSLEGRGWNEKLFF
NA NA TRBJ2-7 TRBV6-5 TGTGCCAGCAGTCGGTCGGACAGAGGCTCCTACGAGCAGTACTTC CASSRSDRGSYEQYF
NA NA TRBJ1-3 TRBV9 TGTGCCAGCAGCGCCGAGGACAACTACTCTGGAAACACCATATATTTT CASSAEDNYSGNTIYF